A single sample is the source of the 32 T cell receptor beta chains below, sequenced in a study of cytomegalovirus exposure and HLA in healthy donors. The PCR employed 60 Vbeta primers together with 13 Jbeta primers. Sequenced by immunoSEQ multiplex PCR; TCRdb stores in-frame clones only, minus some. Of over 150,000 clones in the sample, around 80% were seen once. Sequencing used PBMCs. The receptors shown here come from a man aged 30 to 39 in good health and CMV-seropositive.

The genes are TRBV18 and TRBJ2-5, with 7 nucleotides matching TRBD2. Germline V gives CDR1 KGHSH, CDR2 LQKENI. J gave up 2 bases and V 3 bases, and 0 bases lay outside the gene matches. The CDR3 length is 13 residues. The CDR3 here is CASSPGLQETQYF. CDR3 nucleotide sequence: TGTGCCAGCTCACCGGGACTACAAGAGACCCAGTACTTC.

V gene TRBV7-9 combines with J gene TRBJ2-1; 15 bases agree with TRBD2. From germline, CDR1 is SEHNR and CDR2 FQNEAQ (reference sequence). The CDR3 length is 16 residues. The V segment lost 5 bases and the J segment 10 bases; nucleotides outside the gene matches: 9. CDR3 bases: TGTGCCAGCAGCCCTGGACTAGCGGGAGGGCCTCGGGAGCAGTTCTTC. This gives the protein CASSPGLAGGPREQFF.

The chain carries TRBV19 and TRBJ1-6; D is uncertain. V was shortened by 7 bases and J by 8 bases, with 12 bases between the two germline ends. Per the germline V gene, CDR1 is LNHDA and CDR2 is SQIVND (reference sequence). The CDR3 extends over 13 amino acids. The DNA for the CDR3 is TGTGCCAGTAACGGAGACCTAGATTCACCCCTCCACTTT. As protein: CASNGDLDSPLHF.

DNA for the CDR3: TGCGCCAGCAGCCAAGCCCCGACTAGCGTAGAGACCCAGTACTTC. This encodes CASSQAPTSVETQYF. This sequence joins TRBV4-1 and TRBJ2-5; 8 bases align to TRBD2. This CDR3 contains 15 residues. Trimming cost V 1 base and J 4 bases; bases outside gene matches: 5. Germline-derived CDR1 and CDR2 are MGHRA and YSYEKL.

The chain has TRBV9 and TRBJ1-1, with D hard to call. The CDR3 sequence is 16 residues long. Trimming took off 0 bases at V and 0 bases at J, with 12 bases between the two ends. CDR1 is SGDLS, CDR2 YYNGEE, per germline. This CDR3 reads CASSVDGLEVNTEAFF. CDR3 sequence (DNA): TGTGCCAGCAGCGTAGACGGCCTGGAGGTGAACACTGAAGCTTTCTTT.

This clone was seen once. For the CDR3, the DNA is TGTGCCAGCAGTTTAACATACAGGGAAGATACGCAGTATTTT. Its translation is CASSLTYREDTQYF. The rearrangement joins TRBV27 to TRBJ2-3, with D tentatively TRBD1 (6 bases). The germline CDR1 and CDR2 sequences are MNHEY and SMNVEV (reference sequence). The CDR3 is 14 residues long. Trimming cost V 2 bases and J 5 bases, with 11 bases left between them.

The gene calls are TRBV5-1 and TRBJ2-5; TRBD2 matches 9 bases. J lost 5 bases, V lost 3 bases, and 14 bases had no gene match. The CDR3 is 17 residues long. From germline, CDR1 is SGHRS and CDR2 YFSETQ. This CDR3 is CASSYLAGSGGLETQYF. CDR3 sequence (DNA): TGCGCCAGCAGCTACCTAGCGGGATCGGGAGGTTTGGAGACCCAGTACTTC.

J is TRBJ2-3 and V is TRBV2, with D possibly matching TRBD2 (7 bases). Trimming pared 7 bases from V and 0 bases from J, leaving 23 bases between. Germline V gene data show CDR1 as SNHLY and CDR2 as FYNNEI. The length of the CDR3 is 18 residues. The CDR3 reads CASTTGLGGATSTDTQYF. The CDR3 DNA reads as TGTGCCAGCACCACCGGGCTGGGGGGGGCAACTAGCACAGATACGCAGTATTTT.

This chain uses TRBV29-1 with TRBJ2-7; a possible D gene is TRBD1 (5 bases). Deletions cut 5 bases from V and 5 bases from J, with 16 bases between. In germline, CDR1 is SQVTM, CDR2 ANQGSEA. CDR3 length: 13 residues. The CDR3 DNA reads TGCAGCGTTCCGTGGGCAGGGCAGGACGAGCAGTACTTC. It yields the protein CSVPWAGQDEQYF.

This chain connects TRBV28 to TRBJ2-3, with a tentative D call TRBD2 (6 bases). This CDR3 is 16 amino acids long. V shed 5 bases and J shed 2 bases, with 17 bases lying between them. Germline V gives CDR1 MDHEN, CDR2 SYDVKM. The CDR3: CASSPAGGVYTDTQYF. The CDR3 DNA reads as TGTGCCAGCAGTCCCGCCGGGGGTGTATACACAGATACGCAGTATTTT.

CDR3 protein: CSGNLKNTEAFF. The DNA for the CDR3 is TGCAGCGGTAACTTGAAGAACACTGAAGCTTTCTTT. V usage is TRBV29-1 and J usage is TRBJ1-1, with D uncertain. CDR3 length: 12 amino acids. V was shortened by 7 bases and J by 1 base, with 10 bases between the two germline ends. Germline V gene lookup returns CDR1 SQVTM and CDR2 ANQGSEA.

The V and J genes are TRBV5-1 and TRBJ1-5; D uncertain. The CDR3 runs to 16 residues. The germline V gene encodes CDR1 SGHRS and CDR2 YFSETQ. Trimming shortened V by 0 bases and J by 4 bases, and 14 bases separated the two germline ends. The CDR3 loop is CASSLGGIEYNQPQHF. In DNA, the CDR3 is TGCGCCAGCAGCTTGGGAGGGATCGAATATAATCAGCCCCAGCATTTT.

In the case of this clone: This sample includes further DNA sequences coding for the same CDR3. The chain is built from TRBV5-1 and TRBJ2-7, with D maybe TRBD2 (5 bases). The V and J ends lost 1 base and 2 bases respectively, with 10 bases between them. Germline V gives CDR1 SGHRS, CDR2 YFSETQ. The CDR3 runs to 14 residues. CDR3 sequence reads: CASSLRGQAYEQYF. In nucleotides, the CDR3 is TGCGCCAGCAGCTTGAGAGGGCAGGCCTACGAGCAGTACTTC.

The gene calls are TRBV30 and TRBJ2-3, with 8 bases that match TRBD1. Per the germline V gene, CDR1 is GTSNPN and CDR2 is SVGIG (reference sequence). The ends lost 8 bases at V and 3 bases at J; junction bases unmatched: 7. The CDR3 is made up of 13 amino acids. The CDR3 here is CAGNRGRTDTQYF. Written as DNA, the CDR3 is TGTGCCGGAAACAGGGGGAGGACAGATACGCAGTATTTT. The complete variable domain, with remaining parts taken from reference TRBV30 and TRBJ2-3, reads SQTIHQWPATLVQPVGSPLSLECTVEGTSNPNLYWYRQAAGRGLQLLFYSVGIGQISSEVPQNLSASRPQDRQFILSSKKLLLSDSGFYLCAGNRGRTDTQYFGPGTRLTVL.

J is TRBJ2-7 and V is TRBV4-2; D is perhaps TRBD1 (6 bases). CDR1 LGHNA and CDR2 YNFKEQ come from the germline V gene. The CDR3 has 17 amino acids. Trimming cost V 3 bases and J 2 bases, with 20 bases left between them. The CDR3 reads CASSHPQKGTGTYEQYF. CDR3 DNA sequence: TGTGCCAGCAGCCACCCTCAAAAAGGAACAGGGACCTACGAGCAGTACTTC.

This chain joins TRBV2 and TRBJ2-3, with 9 bases that match TRBD2. This CDR3 spans 16 amino acids. Per germline, CDR1 SNHLY and CDR2 FYNNEI. Trimming cost V 4 bases and J 5 bases; bases outside gene matches: 10. CDR3 region: CASSVYSGRYRDTQYF. DNA of the CDR3: TGTGCCAGCAGTGTTTATAGCGGGAGATATAGAGATACGCAGTATTTT.

This clone turned up a few times. This chain connects TRBV4-1 to TRBJ1-1; D gene ambiguous. The CDR3 covers 16 residues. Germline V lookup: CDR1 MGHRA, CDR2 YSYEKL. V was trimmed by 1 base and J by 6 bases, leaving 18 bases between them. The chain's CDR3 is CASSQVSVSLAPEAFF. The CDR3 nucleotides read TGCGCCAGCAGCCAAGTGAGTGTTTCGTTAGCGCCTGAAGCTTTCTTT.

The V gene is TRBV28, the J gene TRBJ1-1, with TRBD1 as a possible D gene (5 bases). The CDR3 has 14 amino acids. Trimming took off 6 bases at V and 4 bases at J, with 15 bases between the two ends. Germline CDR1 reads MDHEN; CDR2 reads SYDVKM. CDR3 DNA: TGTGCCAGCAGCCCTCCCTCAGGGCGCACTGAAGCTTTCTTT. Translating gives CASSPPSGRTEAFF.

This clone was recorded once. The rearrangement links TRBV5-6 to TRBJ1-1; maybe TRBD1 (5 bases). Germline lookup yields CDR1 SGHDT and CDR2 YYEEEE. V was shortened by 2 bases and J by 3 bases, with 11 bases between the two germline ends. The length of the CDR3 is 14 residues. The CDR3 reads CASSLGSGDTEAFF. The CDR3 nucleotides read TGTGCCAGCAGCTTAGGCTCGGGGGACACTGAAGCTTTCTTT.

The gene calls are TRBV13 and TRBJ2-5; TRBD2 agrees at 9 bases. With the DNA end fitting TRBJ2-7 better, the J assignment may be wrong. This CDR3 has 15 amino acids. The germline gives CDR1 PRHDT, CDR2 FYEKMQ (reference sequence). The CDR3 region is CASSPPSSGTYEQYF. DNA for the CDR3: TGTGCCAGCAGCCCCCCCTCTAGCGGGACCTACGAGCAGTACTTC.

The chain couples TRBV5-1 to TRBJ2-5, with D possibly matching TRBD1 (5 bases). The germline V gene encodes CDR1 SGHRS and CDR2 YFSETQ. The CDR3 covers 16 residues. V gave up 3 bases and J gave up 2 bases, with 17 bases separating them. The DNA of the CDR3 is TGCGCCAGCAGCTCGACCGGTCGGGCAGGGCAAGAGACCCAGTACTTC. This codes for CASSSTGRAGQETQYF. Combining the CDR3 with reference TRBV5-1 and TRBJ2-5 gives the whole variable domain KAGVTQTPRYLIKTRGQQVTLSCSPISGHRSVSWYQQTPGQGLQFLFEYFSETQRNKGNFPGRFSGRQFSNSRSEMNVSTLELGDSALYLCASSSTGRAGQETQYFGPGTRLLVL.

The chain uses TRBV29-1 and TRBJ2-5; a possible D gene is TRBD2 (5 bases). Germline CDR1 and CDR2: SQVTM and ANQGSEA. The CDR3 loop spans 13 amino acids. Trimming pared 4 bases from V and 2 bases from J, leaving 11 bases between. DNA of the CDR3: TGCAGCGTTGTGGCCCGGGATCAAGAGACCCAGTACTTC. It specifies CSVVARDQETQYF.

With regard to this clone: Additional DNA sequences in this sample encode the identical CDR3. This chain connects TRBV7-3 to TRBJ2-1, with D tentatively TRBD1 (5 bases). V was pared by 0 bases and J by 8 bases, with 8 bases between. This CDR3 has 13 amino acids. CDR1 and CDR2 (germline): SGHTA, FQGTGA. CDR3 residues: CASSLTGEDEQFF. The DNA of the CDR3 is TGTGCCAGCAGCTTAACAGGGGAAGATGAGCAGTTCTTC.

V usage is TRBV5-1 and J usage is TRBJ2-5; a possible D gene is TRBD1 (5 bases). The germline V gene encodes CDR1 SGHRS and CDR2 YFSETQ. Trimming took 1 base from V and 5 from J, leaving 12 bases between them. The CDR3 sequence is 14 residues long. The CDR3 nucleotides read TGCGCCAGCAGCTTGAGACAGCCCAGGGAGACCCAGTACTTC. Translation gives CASSLRQPRETQYF.

The chain links TRBV18 to TRBJ2-2; D might be TRBD1 (6 bases). The CDR3 totals 16 residues. Germline V gene sequence: CDR1 KGHSH, CDR2 LQKENI. The V and J ends lost 6 bases and 6 bases respectively, with 20 bases between them. As DNA, the CDR3 is TGTGCCAGCTCTCAGGAGGCTTCAGGGGCGCCCGGGGAGCTGTTTTTT. It specifies CASSQEASGAPGELFF.

This clone was seen just once. The gene calls are TRBV28 and TRBJ2-1; TRBD2 is a possible D gene (5 bases). V was clipped by 5 bases and J by 11 bases, with 10 bases between them. Germline loops: CDR1 MDHEN, CDR2 SYDVKM. This CDR3 contains 11 residues. The CDR3 bases are TGTGCCAGCAGTACAACTAGAAAGCAGTTCTTC. It codes for CASSTTRKQFF.

V is TRBV5-8 and J is TRBJ1-1, with 9 bases that match TRBD1. The CDR3 loop spans 16 amino acids. CDR1 SGHTS and CDR2 YDEGEE come from the germline V gene. Losses at the gene ends were 2 bases for V and 0 bases for J; bases not matched to a gene: 5. The CDR3 spells CASSFRDRAMNTEAFF. In DNA, the CDR3 is TGTGCCAGCAGCTTCCGGGACAGGGCCATGAACACTGAAGCTTTCTTT.

The chain links TRBV7-2 to TRBJ2-2, with 16 nucleotides matching TRBD2. Germline CDR1 is SGHTA and CDR2 is FQGNSA. With V trimmed by 5 bases and J by 6 bases, 3 bases remained unmatched. The CDR3 has 16 amino acids. The CDR3 region is CASSPGLAGGPGELFF. The CDR3 DNA reads as TGTGCCAGCAGCCCGGGACTAGCGGGAGGGCCCGGGGAGCTGTTTTTT.

This chain links TRBV27 with TRBJ2-5; 15 nucleotides align to TRBD2. TRBJ2-7 matches the DNA end more closely, so the J call is doubtful. This CDR3 is 16 amino acids long. Per the germline V gene, CDR1 is MNHEY and CDR2 is SMNVEV (reference sequence). The CDR3 nucleotides are TGTGCCAGCAGTTCCGGGACTAGCGGGAGGTCCTACGAGCAGTACTTC. Encoded protein: CASSSGTSGRSYEQYF.

This sequence joins TRBV6-1 and TRBJ1-1; unclear D gene. Trimming cost V 3 bases and J 0 bases, with 5 bases left between them. Per the germline V gene, CDR1 is MNHNS and CDR2 is SASEGT. The CDR3 loop spans 13 amino acids. CDR3 residues: CASSERMNTEAFF. CDR3 DNA: TGTGCCAGCAGTGAGCGGATGAACACTGAAGCTTTCTTT.

The chain uses TRBV6-1 and TRBJ1-1, with D unresolved. The CDR3 extends over 14 amino acids. V lost 6 bases to trimming and J lost 1 base, with 12 bases between them. The germline gives CDR1 MNHNS, CDR2 SASEGT. The CDR3 DNA follows: TGTGCCAGCAGGGAGGGAGGGTGGAACACTGAAGCTTTCTTT. The encoded protein is CASREGGWNTEAFF.

The chain recombines TRBV27 with TRBJ2-7; a possible D gene is TRBD2 (5 bases). The V end was cut by 0 bases, the J end by 6 bases, with 9 bases between. CDR3 length: 13 residues. Germline V gene data show CDR1 as MNHEY and CDR2 as SMNVEV (reference sequence). The CDR3 DNA follows: TGTGCCAGCAGTTTATCTCGGGGTTTCGAGCAGTACTTC. It yields the protein CASSLSRGFEQYF.